This entry lists 21 T cell receptor beta chains sequenced from one sample in a study of breast tumors, draining lymph nodes, adjacent tissues. TCRdb fed the multiplex PCR reads into MiXCR, producing one record per CDR3 protein. This sample has 50,000 to 85,000 distinct CDR3 sequences, with less than 45% found just once. Sequencing was carried out using breast tumor tissue. These receptors originate from a female donor with breast cancer. Some clones in this sample may be carry-over from other donors' samples.

In its sample, this clonotype was seen once. J is TRBJ2-7 and V is TRBV20-1; 11 bases map to TRBD2. This CDR3 spans 17 amino acids. V shed 2 bases and J 7 bases; nucleotides not matched to a gene: 16. CDR1 DFQATT and CDR2 SNEGSKA come from the germline V gene (reference sequence). CDR3 sequence: CSARPASGRTPSREQYF. The CDR3 nucleotides read TGCAGTGCTAGACCCGCTAGCGGGAGGACCCCCTCTAGAGAGCAGTACTTC.

The table lists this clonotype with many counts. The chain is built from TRBV7-8 and TRBJ2-1, with D possibly being TRBD2 (7 bases). The CDR3 consists of 18 residues. V was pared by 1 base and J by 5 bases, with 21 bases between. Germline V CDR1 and CDR2: SGHVS, FQNEAQ. CDR3 sequence (DNA): TGTGCCAGCAGCTTAGTATCCGCGGGGGCTCCGTGGGACAATGAGCAGTTCTTC. This codes for CASSLVSAGAPWDNEQFF.

There are many counts of this clonotype. V gene TRBV4-2 combines with J gene TRBJ2-7; D is uncertain. This CDR3 is 14 amino acids long. V dropped 0 bases and J dropped 3 bases, with 9 bases sitting between them. Germline CDR1 reads LGHNA; CDR2 reads YNFKEQ. CDR3 loop: CASSQEGLIYEQYF. The CDR3, as DNA: TGTGCCAGCAGCCAAGAAGGCCTTATCTACGAGCAGTACTTC.

This clonotype was found once. The rearrangement joins TRBV10-3 to TRBJ2-5; 10 positions match TRBD1. Looked up from germline, CDR1 is ENHRY and CDR2 is SYGVKD. Germline trimming cut 4 bases from V and 2 bases from J; bases unmatched to any gene: 4. The CDR3 spans 15 residues. CDR3 nucleotide sequence: TGTGCCATCAGTGGGACAGGGGGTCGGCAAGAGACCCAGTACTTC. It translates to CAISGTGGRQETQYF.

This clonotype turned up a few times. The chain couples TRBV7-8 to TRBJ1-1; TRBD1 matches at 7 bases. Germline trimming cut 3 bases from V and 4 bases from J; bases unmatched to any gene: 14. CDR3 length equals 17 residues. Germline lookup yields CDR1 SGHVS and CDR2 FQNEAQ. Here the CDR3 DNA reads TGTGCCAGCAGCTTCCACCGCCGGGACAGAGTACTCACTGAAGCTTTCTTT. Protein product: CASSFHRRDRVLTEAFF.

As regards this clonotype: A clone one base away is much larger, so this may be a read error. The chain links TRBV5-4 to TRBJ2-3; 9 bases are a match to TRBD1. Germline loops: CDR1 SGHNT, CDR2 YYREEE (reference sequence). CDR3 length: 14 amino acids. The trim removed 4 bases at V and 4 bases at J, leaving 4 bases unmatched. The CDR3: CASSRDRAADTQYF. In nucleotides, the CDR3 is TGTGCCAGCAGCAGGGACAGGGCCGCAGATACGCAGTATTTT.

This clonotype was observed at least ten times. V gene TRBV4-1 combines with J gene TRBJ2-3, with TRBD2 matching 7 bases. V gave up 1 base and J gave up 7 bases; unmatched junction bases: 8. The germline gives CDR1 MGHRA, CDR2 YSYEKL. The CDR3 is made up of 15 amino acids. The CDR3: CASSQVRTSQHTQYF. In DNA form, the CDR3 reads TGCGCCAGCAGCCAAGTTAGGACTAGTCAGCATACGCAGTATTTT.

In the case of this clonotype: A much larger clone lies one base from this, so it may be a read error. The chain has TRBV5-8 and TRBJ2-7; D is uncertain. Germline V gives CDR1 SGHTS, CDR2 YDEGEE. V dropped 4 bases and J dropped 6 bases, with 11 bases sitting between them. The CDR3 covers 12 residues. This CDR3 is CASSLRLSEQYF. The CDR3 DNA is TGTGCCAGCAGCCTCCGACTGTCCGAGCAGTACTTC.

This clonotype was seen many times. The chain combines TRBV7-9 with TRBJ1-3, with D possibly matching TRBD1 (5 bases). V was cut by 8 bases and J by 3 bases, with 14 bases left in between. Germline CDR1 reads SEHNR; CDR2 reads FQNEAQ (reference sequence). The CDR3 is 14 residues long. The CDR3 reads CASGLGDLGNTIYF. The DNA of the CDR3 is TGTGCCAGCGGTTTAGGGGATCTTGGAAACACCATATATTTT.

This clonotype has ten or more counts. V usage is TRBV6-6 and J usage is TRBJ1-2; D is ambiguous. The V end was cut by 4 bases, the J end by 7 bases, with 16 bases between. The CDR3 length is 14 residues. Germline-derived CDR1 and CDR2 are MNHNY and SVGAGI (reference sequence). CDR3 sequence (DNA): TGTGCCAGCAGTTTCACGGAGAATAGACGTGGCTACACCTTC. Its translation: CASSFTENRRGYTF.

This chain links TRBV6-2 or TRBV6-3 with TRBJ2-4; 7 bases align to TRBD2. This CDR3 region has 18 residues. CDR1 MNHEY and CDR2 SVGEGT come from the germline V gene. Trimming removed 2 bases from V and 0 bases from J; junction bases left unmatched: 10. CDR3 nucleotides: TGTGCCAGCAGTTACGTGCTAGCGGCGGATGAAGCCAAAAACATTCAGTACTTC. This codes for CASSYVLAADEAKNIQYF.

The chain couples TRBV7-9 to TRBJ2-5; D might be TRBD1 (8 bases). CDR3 size: 14 residues. CDR1 SEHNR and CDR2 FQNEAQ come from the germline V gene (reference sequence). Trimming pared 4 bases from V and 5 bases from J, leaving 14 bases between. Written as DNA, the CDR3 is TGTGCCAGCAGCTACGGACAGGGAGGGGAGACCCAGTACTTC. Translating gives CASSYGQGGETQYF.

As concerns this clonotype: An end of the junction differs from the germline gene, which may be a read error. V and J are TRBV9 and TRBJ1-3; perhaps TRBD1 as D (5 bases). Germline lookup yields CDR1 SGDLS and CDR2 YYNGEE. This CDR3 is 17 amino acids long. DNA for the CDR3: TGTGCCAGCAGCGACCGAACAGGAGTCCTCTCTGGAAACATCATATATTTT. Translating gives CASSDRTGVLSGNIIYF.

V usage is TRBV5-4 and J usage is TRBJ2-7; possible D gene TRBD2, 6 bases. Deletions cut 4 bases from V and 5 bases from J, with 31 bases between. There are 19 residues in the CDR3. Germline V gives CDR1 SGHNT, CDR2 YYREEE (reference sequence). CDR3 residues: CASSPEAAGTRNESDEQYF. CDR3 nucleotides: TGTGCCAGCAGCCCAGAGGCTGCGGGAACCCGCAATGAGTCCGACGAGCAGTACTTC.

The chain joins TRBV20-1 to TRBJ2-1, with TRBD2 matching over 9 bases. The CDR3 consists of 14 residues. Looked up from germline, CDR1 is DFQATT and CDR2 is SNEGSKA (reference sequence). V lost 3 bases to trimming and J lost 2 bases; unmatched junction nucleotides: 2. The CDR3 nucleotides read TGCAGTGCTAGTGGCGGGAGGGCCTACAATGAGCAGTTCTTC. Protein product: CSASGGRAYNEQFF.

This clonotype has at least ten counts. At one end the junction does not follow the germline gene, possibly because of a read error. The chain links TRBV5-4 to TRBJ2-7, with D perhaps matching TRBD1 (5 bases). Germline loops: CDR1 SGHNT, CDR2 YYREEE (reference sequence). The CDR3 is 14 amino acids. The CDR3 reads CTSSLGPATYEQYF. For the CDR3, the DNA is TGTACCAGCAGCTTGGGGCCAGCTACCTACGAGCAGTACTTC.

This chain links TRBV25-1 with TRBJ2-3, with 10 bases that match TRBD2. The CDR3 is 17 amino acids. V was pared by 3 bases and J by 4 bases, with 10 bases of the junction left unmatched. The germline V gene encodes CDR1 MGHDK and CDR2 SYGVNS. CDR3 residues: CASSDPTLAGVADTQYF. For the CDR3, the DNA is TGTGCCAGCAGTGACCCAACCCTAGCGGGAGTGGCAGATACGCAGTATTTT. Based on the CDR3 plus reference TRBV25-1 and TRBJ2-3, the full variable domain is EADIYQTPRYLVIGTGKKITLECSQTMGHDKMYWYQQDPGMELHLIHYSYGVNSTEKGDLSSESTVSRIRTEHFPLTLESARPSHTSQYLCASSDPTLAGVADTQYFGPGTRLTVL.

This clonotype occurred a few times. Since a much larger clone is just one base distant, this may be a read error. This rearrangement joins TRBV5-1 to TRBJ2-5; either TRBD1 or TRBD2 may fit D (5 bases each). Per germline, CDR1 SGHRS and CDR2 YFSETQ. The ends were cut back, 1 base at V and 5 bases at J, with 15 bases in the middle. This CDR3 comprises 15 residues. The CDR3 DNA reads TGCGCCAGCAGCTTGTTGGGGACGGAGCACGAGACCCAGTACTTC. Translating gives CASSLLGTEHETQYF. The full variable domain, rest sourced from reference TRBV5-1 and TRBJ2-5, is KAGVTQTPRYLIKTRGQQVTLSCSPISGHRSVSWYQQTPGQGLQFLFEYFSETQRNKGNFPGRFSGRQFSNSRSEMNVSTLELGDSALYLCASSLLGTEHETQYFGPGTRLLVL.

This clonotype was observed many times. This chain links TRBV7-9 with TRBJ2-5, with TRBD1 matching over 7 bases. This CDR3 comprises 13 residues. The V gene's germline CDR1 is SEHNR and CDR2 FQNEAQ (reference sequence). The V and J ends lost 6 bases and 3 bases, in that order; junction bases with no gene match: 4. The CDR3 nucleotides read TGTGCCAGCAGTATTACAGGGGAAGAGACCCAGTACTTC. Translating it yields CASSITGEETQYF.

This clonotype has ten or more counts. V gene TRBV19 combines with J gene TRBJ1-6, with D perhaps matching TRBD1 (5 bases). V gave up 1 base and J gave up 7 bases, with 5 bases separating them. This CDR3 is built from 13 residues. Germline V CDR1 and CDR2: LNHDA, SQIVND (reference sequence). The CDR3 reads CASSIGGNSPLHF. Here the CDR3 DNA reads TGTGCCAGTAGTATAGGGGGGAATTCACCCCTCCACTTT.

Only a few counts were recorded for this clonotype. This may be a read error, as it is one base from a much larger clone. The chain combines TRBV11-2 with TRBJ2-7, with TRBD2 identical over 7 bases. Germline CDR1 reads SGHAT; CDR2 reads FQNNGV. There are 13 residues in the CDR3. V shed 1 base, J shed 6 bases, and the junction held 3 bases outside the gene matches. The CDR3 coding sequence is TGTGCCAGCAGCTTAGGACTAGCAGCCGAGCAGTACTTC. It is translated as CASSLGLAAEQYF.